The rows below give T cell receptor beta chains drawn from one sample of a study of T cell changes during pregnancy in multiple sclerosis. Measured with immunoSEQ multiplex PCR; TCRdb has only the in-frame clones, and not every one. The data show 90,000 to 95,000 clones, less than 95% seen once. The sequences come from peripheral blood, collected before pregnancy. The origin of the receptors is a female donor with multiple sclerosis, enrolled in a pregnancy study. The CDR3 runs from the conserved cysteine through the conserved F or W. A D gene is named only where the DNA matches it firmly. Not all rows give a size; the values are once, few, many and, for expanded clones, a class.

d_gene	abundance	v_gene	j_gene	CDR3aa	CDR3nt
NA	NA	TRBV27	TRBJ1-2	CASSLSLQGIYGYTF	TGTGCCAGCAGTTTATCGCTACAGGGAATTTATGGCTACACCTTC
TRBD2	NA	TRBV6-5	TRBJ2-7	CASSYSRAGAYEQYF	TGTGCCAGCAGTTACTCCAGAGCGGGGGCCTACGAGCAGTACTTC
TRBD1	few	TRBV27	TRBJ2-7	CASSFGQGAGNEQYF	TGTGCCAGCAGTTTCGGACAGGGGGCAGGAAACGAGCAGTACTTC
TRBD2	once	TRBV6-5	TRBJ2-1	CASSYAGGRINEQFF	TGTGCCAGCAGTTACGCGGGAGGTCGAATCAATGAGCAGTTCTTC
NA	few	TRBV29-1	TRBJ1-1	CSVDRGFAEAFF	TGCAGCGTTGATCGAGGCTTTGCGGAAGCTTTCTTT
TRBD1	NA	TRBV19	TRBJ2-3	CASSDRGTDTQYF	TGTGCCAGCTCGGACAGGGGAACAGATACGCAGTATTTT
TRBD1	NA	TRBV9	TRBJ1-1	CASSYRDRDTEAFF	TGTGCCAGCAGCTACCGGGACAGGGACACTGAAGCTTTCTTT
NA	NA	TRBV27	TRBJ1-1	CASTLRAYSTEAFF	TGTGCCAGCACCCTGAGGGCTTATAGCACTGAAGCTTTCTTT
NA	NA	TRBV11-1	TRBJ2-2	CASSGGITGELFF	TGTGCCAGCAGCGGGGGGATCACCGGGGAGCTGTTTTTT
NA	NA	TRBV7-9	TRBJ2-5	CASSLDHSETQYF	TGTGCCAGCAGCTTAGACCACAGTGAGACCCAGTACTTC
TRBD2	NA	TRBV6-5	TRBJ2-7	CASSYSGLASEQYF	TGTGCCAGCAGTTACTCGGGACTAGCCTCCGAGCAGTACTTC
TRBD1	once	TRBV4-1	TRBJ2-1	CASSQEATGRSGHNEQFF	TGCGCCAGCAGCCAAGAGGCGACAGGGCGATCTGGTCACAATGAGCAGTTCTTC
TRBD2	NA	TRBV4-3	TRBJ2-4	CASSQELAGGPTKNIQYF	TGCGCCAGCAGCCAAGAACTAGCGGGGGGCCCGACCAAAAACATTCAGTACTTC
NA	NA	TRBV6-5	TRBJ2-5	CASSGRGIRTQYF	TGTGCCAGCAGTGGAAGGGGTATAAGGACCCAGTACTTC
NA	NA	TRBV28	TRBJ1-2	CASSLFHRGNPYTF	TGTGCCAGCAGTTTATTCCACCGAGGGAACCCCTACACCTTC
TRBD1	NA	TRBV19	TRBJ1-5	CASRDSIGRQGNQPQHF	TGTGCCAGTCGTGATAGTATAGGGAGACAGGGGAATCAGCCCCAGCATTTT
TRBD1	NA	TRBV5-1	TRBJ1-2	CASVPGQGNYGYTF	TGCGCCAGCGTACCGGGACAGGGGAACTATGGCTACACCTTC
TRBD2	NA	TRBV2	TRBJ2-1	CASVRLRGTYNEQFF	TGTGCCAGCGTACGACTGCGGGGGACCTACAATGAGCAGTTCTTC
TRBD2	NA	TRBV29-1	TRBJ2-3	CSVDLAGPTDTQYF	TGCAGCGTTGATCTAGCGGGCCCCACAGATACGCAGTATTTT
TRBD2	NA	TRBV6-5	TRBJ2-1	CASRDGGAGNEQFF	TGTGCCAGCAGGGACGGGGGGGCCGGAAATGAGCAGTTCTTC
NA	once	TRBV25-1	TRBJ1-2	CASSDFQGALYGYTF	TGTGCCAGCAGTGACTTTCAGGGCGCATTGTATGGCTACACCTTC
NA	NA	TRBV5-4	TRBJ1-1	CASSLNRVLNTEAFF	TGTGCCAGCAGCTTAAACAGGGTACTAAACACTGAAGCTTTCTTT
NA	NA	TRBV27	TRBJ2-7	CASSLGGNEQYF	TGTGCCAGCAGTTTAGGGGGGAACGAGCAGTACTTC